The clone carrying this T cell receptor beta chain was seen only a few times. What it binds is not known. This entry belongs to a study of cytomegalovirus exposure and HLA in healthy donors. PCR employed 60 Vbeta and 13 Jbeta primers. Here immunoSEQ multiplex PCR was the method, and the copy in TCRdb shows in-frame clones only, minus some. The table shows roughly 83,000 clones, with 65% to 75% occurring only once. Study-wide results and caveats: Published work reported that the classifier diagnosed cytomegalovirus status with high specificity and sensitivity. The authors enumerated around 150 TCR beta chains as linked to cytomegalovirus. Owing to their indistinguishability, certain V segments, notably TRBV6-2 and TRBV6-3, were excluded. TCR beta chain V- and J-gene trimming was linked, in a later analysis, to a missense variant in DCLRE1C.

CDR1 is MNHNY, CDR2 SVGAGI, per germline (reference sequence). This CDR3 region has 14 residues. V was trimmed by 5 bases and J by 1 base, leaving 11 bases between them. Material: PBMCs. The receptor comes from a man in his sixties in good health and CMV-seronegative. The chain couples TRBV6-6 to TRBJ1-1; D remains ambiguous. The CDR3 DNA reads as TGTGCCAGCAGTGCCCATCGGGGGAACACTGAAGCTTTCTTT. Translated: CASSAHRGNTEAFF.